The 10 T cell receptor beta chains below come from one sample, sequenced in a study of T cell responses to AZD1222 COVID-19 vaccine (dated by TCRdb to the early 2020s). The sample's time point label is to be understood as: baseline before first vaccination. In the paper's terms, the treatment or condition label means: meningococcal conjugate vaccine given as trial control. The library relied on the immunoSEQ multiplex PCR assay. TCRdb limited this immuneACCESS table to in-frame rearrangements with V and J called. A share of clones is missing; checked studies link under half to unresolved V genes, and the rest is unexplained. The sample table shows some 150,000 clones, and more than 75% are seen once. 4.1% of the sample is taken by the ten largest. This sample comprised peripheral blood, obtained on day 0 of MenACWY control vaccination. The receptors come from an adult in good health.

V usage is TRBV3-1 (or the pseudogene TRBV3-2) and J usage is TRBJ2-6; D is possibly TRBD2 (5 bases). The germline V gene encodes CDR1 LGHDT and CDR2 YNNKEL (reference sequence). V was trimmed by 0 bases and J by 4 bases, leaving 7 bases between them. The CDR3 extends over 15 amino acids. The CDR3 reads CASSQERAGANVLTF. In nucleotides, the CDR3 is TGTGCCAGCAGCCAAGAGAGGGCCGGGGCCAACGTCCTGACTTTC.

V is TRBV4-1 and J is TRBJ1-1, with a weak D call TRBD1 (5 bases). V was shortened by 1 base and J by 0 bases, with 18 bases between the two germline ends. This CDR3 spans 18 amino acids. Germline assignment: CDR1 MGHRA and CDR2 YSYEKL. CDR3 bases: TGCGCCAGCAGCCAAGGACGTGGGACTTCCTACATGAACACTGAAGCTTTCTTT. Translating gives CASSQGRGTSYMNTEAFF.

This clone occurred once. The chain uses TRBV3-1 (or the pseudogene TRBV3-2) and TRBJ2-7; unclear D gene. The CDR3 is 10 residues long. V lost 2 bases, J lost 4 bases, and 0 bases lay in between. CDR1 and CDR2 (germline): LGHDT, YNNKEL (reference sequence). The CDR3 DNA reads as TGTGCCAGCAGCCAATACGAGCAGTACGTC. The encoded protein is CASSQYEQYV.

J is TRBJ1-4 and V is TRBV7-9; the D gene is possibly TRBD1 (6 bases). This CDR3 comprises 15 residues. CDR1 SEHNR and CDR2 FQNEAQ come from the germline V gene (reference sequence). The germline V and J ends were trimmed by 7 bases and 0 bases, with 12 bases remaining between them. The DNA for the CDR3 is TGTGCCAGCATCCCAGGGGATGCAACTAATGAAAAACTGTTTTTT. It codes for CASIPGDATNEKLFF.

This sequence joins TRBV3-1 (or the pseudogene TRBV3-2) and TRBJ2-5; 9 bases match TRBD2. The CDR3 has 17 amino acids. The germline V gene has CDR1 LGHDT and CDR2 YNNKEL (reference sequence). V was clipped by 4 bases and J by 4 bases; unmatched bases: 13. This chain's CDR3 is CASSRTAGGPRVETQYF. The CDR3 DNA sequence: TGTGCCAGCAGCCGTACGGCGGGGGGGCCTAGGGTAGAGACCCAGTACTTC.

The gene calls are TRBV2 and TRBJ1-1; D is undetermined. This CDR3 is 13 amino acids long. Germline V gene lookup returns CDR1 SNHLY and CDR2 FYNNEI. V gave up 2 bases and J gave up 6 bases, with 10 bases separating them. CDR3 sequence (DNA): TGTGCCAGCAGTGAAAATAGTGCCGCTGAAGCTTTCTTT. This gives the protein CASSENSAAEAFF.

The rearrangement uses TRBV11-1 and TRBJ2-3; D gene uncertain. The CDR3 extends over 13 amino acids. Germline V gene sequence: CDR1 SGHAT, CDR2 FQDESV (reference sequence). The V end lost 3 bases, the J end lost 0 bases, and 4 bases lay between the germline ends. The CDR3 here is CASSLVSTDTQYF. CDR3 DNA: TGTGCCAGCAGCTTGGTGAGCACAGATACGCAGTATTTT.

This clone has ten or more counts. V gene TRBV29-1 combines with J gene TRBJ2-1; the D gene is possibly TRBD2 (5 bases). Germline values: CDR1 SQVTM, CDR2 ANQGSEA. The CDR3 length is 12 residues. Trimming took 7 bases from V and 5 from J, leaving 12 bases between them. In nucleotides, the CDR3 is TGCAGCGGAGGCGACTACAACAATGAGCAGTTCTTC. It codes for CSGGDYNNEQFF.

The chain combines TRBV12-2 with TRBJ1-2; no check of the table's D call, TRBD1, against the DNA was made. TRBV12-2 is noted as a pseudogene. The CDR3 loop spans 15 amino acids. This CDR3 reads CASRHHNRELYGYTF. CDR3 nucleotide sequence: TGTGCAAGTCGACATCATAACAGGGAACTCTATGGCTACACCTTC.

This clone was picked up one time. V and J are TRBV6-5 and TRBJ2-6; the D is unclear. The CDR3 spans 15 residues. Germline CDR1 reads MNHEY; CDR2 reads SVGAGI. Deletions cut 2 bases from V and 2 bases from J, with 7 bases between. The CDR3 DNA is TGTGCCAGCAGTTACACTTTTACTGGGGCCAACGTCCTGACTTTC. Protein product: CASSYTFTGANVLTF.